This T cell receptor beta chain originates from a study of OX40 agonist ivuxolimab in advanced cancers. Looking at the study overall: Patients were dosed intravenously with ivuxolimab at 0.01 to 10 mg/kg every 2 weeks. Study-level findings and limits: Researchers report that CD8+ T cells had, on average, more expanded clones than CD4+.

The CDR3 is 15 residues long. Germline loops: CDR1 SNHLY, CDR2 FYNNEI. The V end was cut by 3 bases, the J end by 0 bases, with 11 bases between. This clone is deemed medium-sized. Its antigen is unidentified. Sequenced by immunoSEQ multiplex PCR; TCRdb stores in-frame clones only, minus some. Of more than 45,000 clones in the sample, approximately 90% were seen once. The chain combines TRBV2 with TRBJ1-2; no clear D. The clonotype comes from an adult with an advanced solid tumor such as melanoma, head and neck, liver or kidney cancer. The sequenced sample was CD4+ or CD8+ T cells sorted from blood, obtained in a trial of the OX40 agonist ivuxolimab. CDR3 region: CASSDSGSTNYGYTF. The CDR3 bases are TGTGCCAGCAGTGATTCGGGCAGCACTAACTATGGCTACACCTTC. The full variable domain, in which reference TRBV2 and TRBJ1-2 provide the parts outside the CDR3, is EPEVTQTPSHQVTQMGQEVILRCVPISNHLYFYWYRQILGQKVEFLVSFYNNEISEKSEIFDDQFSVERPDGSNFTLKIRSTKLEDSAMYFCASSDSGSTNYGYTFGSGTRLTVV.